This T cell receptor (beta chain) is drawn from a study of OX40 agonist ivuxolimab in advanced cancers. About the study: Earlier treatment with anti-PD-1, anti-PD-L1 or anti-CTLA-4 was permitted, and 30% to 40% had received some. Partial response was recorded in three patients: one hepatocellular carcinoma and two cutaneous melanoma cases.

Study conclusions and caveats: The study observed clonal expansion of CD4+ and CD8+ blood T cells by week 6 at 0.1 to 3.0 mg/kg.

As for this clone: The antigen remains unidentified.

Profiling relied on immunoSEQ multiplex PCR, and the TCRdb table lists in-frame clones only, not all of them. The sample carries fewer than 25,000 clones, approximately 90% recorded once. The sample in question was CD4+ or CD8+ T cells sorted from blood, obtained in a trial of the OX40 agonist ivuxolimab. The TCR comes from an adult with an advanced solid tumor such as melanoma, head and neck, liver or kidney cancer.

CDR3 in DNA: TGTGCCAGCGTACAGGGGACTGAAGCTTTCTTT. This encodes CASVQGTEAFF. This rearrangement joins TRBV28 to TRBJ1-1; 7 nucleotides match TRBD1. CDR3 length: 11 amino acids. Looked up from germline, CDR1 is MDHEN and CDR2 is SYDVKM. V was clipped by 8 bases and J by 5 bases; unmatched bases: 2.